One sample yielded the 19 T cell receptor beta chains listed below, sequenced in a study of cytomegalovirus exposure and HLA in healthy donors. PCR employed 60 Vbeta and 13 Jbeta primers. Only in-frame clones appear in the TCRdb table, and some are missing; sequencing was by immunoSEQ multiplex PCR. The profile shows roughly 150,000 clones, 64% of them singletons. What was sequenced was PBMCs. The receptors were gathered from a woman in her 30s in good health and CMV-seropositive.

This chain joins TRBV9 and TRBJ1-2, with 9 bases lining up with TRBD1. This CDR3 has 17 amino acids. Germline V gives CDR1 SGDLS, CDR2 YYNGEE. The junction had 13 bases not matched to a gene; V was cut back by 7 bases and J by 0 bases. The CDR3 DNA follows: TGTGCCAGCTGGGGGCCCGGGACAGGGAGGTCTAACTATGGCTACACCTTC. It codes for CASWGPGTGRSNYGYTF.

The gene calls are TRBV29-1 and TRBJ1-2; D unclear. Germline CDR1 SQVTM, CDR2 ANQGSEA. CDR3 size: 13 residues. The ends were cut back, 3 bases at V and 7 bases at J, with 15 bases in the middle. CDR3 coding DNA: TGCAGCGTTGATGAGAAACGAGGTGGTGGCTACACCTTC. Translated: CSVDEKRGGGYTF.

This clone has only a few counts. The chain links TRBV5-1 to TRBJ1-3, with D perhaps matching TRBD1 (5 bases). V was pared by 0 bases and J by 0 bases, with 10 bases between. CDR1 and CDR2 from the germline V gene are SGHRS and YFSETQ. The CDR3 contains 16 residues. CDR3 in DNA: TGCGCCAGCAGCTTGGTTGGGGCGCCCTCTGGAAACACCATATATTTT. This sequence encodes CASSLVGAPSGNTIYF. Together with reference TRBV5-1 and TRBJ1-3, the CDR3 gives the full variable domain: KAGVTQTPRYLIKTRGQQVTLSCSPISGHRSVSWYQQTPGQGLQFLFEYFSETQRNKGNFPGRFSGRQFSNSRSEMNVSTLELGDSALYLCASSLVGAPSGNTIYFGEGSWLTVV.

The chain is built from TRBV5-4 and TRBJ1-6; 10 bases line up with TRBD1. Germline V lookup: CDR1 SGHNT, CDR2 YYREEE (reference sequence). CDR3 length equals 19 residues. V dropped 3 bases and J dropped 0; count of bases not matched to a gene: 9. The CDR3, as DNA: TGTGCCAGCAGCTCGGGGACAGGGGCGATCAGCTCCTATAATTCACCCCTCCACTTT. Protein: CASSSGTGAISSYNSPLHF.

V gene TRBV2 combines with J gene TRBJ1-1; perhaps TRBD1 as D (6 bases). The CDR3 is 14 residues long. Trimming removed 4 bases at V and 6 bases at J, with 15 bases between. Germline V gives CDR1 SNHLY, CDR2 FYNNEI. CDR3 sequence (DNA): TGTGCCAGCAGTGGACAGGAGGATATCGCTGAAGCTTTCTTT. Its translation: CASSGQEDIAEAFF.

This clone was picked up a small number of times. The chain employs TRBV19 and TRBJ1-2; D not resolved. The V end lost 5 bases, the J end lost 7 bases, and 8 bases lay between the germline ends. The V gene's germline CDR1 is LNHDA and CDR2 SQIVND (reference sequence). The CDR3 is 11 amino acids. CDR3 region: CASSLGSGYTF. CDR3 in DNA: TGTGCCAGTAGTTTGGGCTCTGGCTACACCTTC.

The gene calls are TRBV6-5 and TRBJ2-5; 12 nucleotides align to TRBD2. The end of the DNA fits TRBJ2-7 better, so the J call may be wrong. The CDR3 loop spans 15 amino acids. Germline V CDR1 and CDR2: MNHEY, SVGAGI. CDR3 region: CASRNGLAGTYEQYF. The CDR3 DNA is TGTGCCAGCAGAAACGGACTAGCGGGGACCTACGAGCAGTACTTC.

CDR3 in DNA: TGTGCCAGCAGCCATCTCATTCGAGGTGAAAAACTGTTTTTT. It codes for CASSHLIRGEKLFF. The chain has TRBV28 and TRBJ1-4, with no clear D. Deletions cut 6 bases from V and 7 bases from J, with 15 bases between. Germline CDR1 MDHEN, CDR2 SYDVKM. The CDR3 spans 14 residues. The full variable domain, its missing parts supplied by reference TRBV28 and TRBJ1-4, is DVKVTQSSRYLVKRTGEKVFLECVQDMDHENMFWYRQDPGLGLRLIYFSYDVKMKEKGDIPEGYSVSREKKERFSLILESASTNQTSMYLCASSHLIRGEKLFFGSGTQLSVL.

The chain joins TRBV30 to TRBJ2-7; D is undetermined. Trimming removed 3 bases at V and 4 bases at J, with 7 bases between. The CDR3 totals 11 residues. Germline CDR1 is GTSNPN and CDR2 is SVGIG (reference sequence). The CDR3 protein is CAWRYNYEQYF. The CDR3, as DNA: TGTGCCTGGAGGTATAATTACGAGCAGTACTTC. Complete variable domain (other parts from reference TRBV30 and TRBJ2-7): SQTIHQWPATLVQPVGSPLSLECTVEGTSNPNLYWYRQAAGRGLQLLFYSVGIGQISSEVPQNLSASRPQDRQFILSSKKLLLSDSGFYLCAWRYNYEQYFGPGTRLTVT.

The J gene is TRBJ2-2, the V gene TRBV5-1; 7 bases agree with TRBD1. J lost 3 bases, V lost 0 bases, and 14 bases had no gene match. The CDR3 covers 19 residues. Germline V gene sequence: CDR1 SGHRS, CDR2 YFSETQ. The CDR3 protein is CASSLGRQGLLPHTGELFF. The DNA of the CDR3 is TGCGCCAGCAGCTTGGGGAGACAGGGCCTCCTACCCCACACCGGGGAGCTGTTTTTT.

The chain combines TRBV2 with TRBJ2-7; 9 nucleotides agree with TRBD1. J was trimmed by 5 bases and V by 10 bases; bases with no gene match: 12. The CDR3 totals 14 residues. Germline values: CDR1 SNHLY, CDR2 FYNNEI. This chain's CDR3 is CATKSGQGRDEQYF. CDR3 in DNA: TGTGCCACCAAAAGTGGACAGGGGAGGGACGAGCAGTACTTC.

The rearrangement links TRBV18 to TRBJ1-2; D perhaps matches TRBD1 (5 bases). The CDR3 runs to 12 residues. Trimming removed 4 bases at V and 5 bases at J, with 8 bases between. Germline assignment: CDR1 KGHSH and CDR2 LQKENI. The CDR3 reads CASSLGLYGYTF. The CDR3 DNA reads as TGTGCCAGCTCACTGGGACTTTATGGCTACACCTTC.

The V gene is TRBV7-2, the J gene TRBJ2-1; 8 positions match TRBD2. CDR3 length: 16 amino acids. J gave up 8 bases and V 7 bases, and 16 bases lay outside the gene matches. CDR1 is SGHTA, CDR2 FQGNSA, per germline. The CDR3, as DNA: TGTGCCAGCACCCAATTTGGAGCGGGAGCGGGTGATGAGCAGTTCTTC. Protein sequence: CASTQFGAGAGDEQFF.

The V gene is TRBV7-8, the J gene TRBJ1-1; D is uncertain. Trimming took off 2 bases at V and 3 bases at J, with 10 bases between the two ends. CDR3 length: 14 residues. From germline, CDR1 is SGHVS and CDR2 FQNEAQ. The CDR3 sequence is CASSLSRGDTEAFF. The CDR3 nucleotides are TGTGCCAGCAGCTTATCTCGAGGAGACACTGAAGCTTTCTTT.

This chain links TRBV18 with TRBJ2-1; D gene ambiguous. Looked up from germline, CDR1 is KGHSH and CDR2 is LQKENI. V shed 5 bases and J shed 0 bases, with 11 bases lying between them. The CDR3 is 15 residues long. CDR3 region: CASSSTTLSYNEQFF. CDR3 sequence (DNA): TGTGCCAGCTCAAGCACTACCCTCTCCTACAATGAGCAGTTCTTC. Full variable domain (remainder filled in from reference TRBV18 and TRBJ2-1): NAGVMQNPRHLVRRRGQEARLRCSPMKGHSHVYWYRQLPEEGLKFMVYLQKENIIDESGMPKERFSAEFPKEGPSILRIQQVVRGDSAAYFCASSSTTLSYNEQFFGPGTRLTVL.

This clone was detected only a few times. The chain is built from TRBV9 and TRBJ2-7; D may be TRBD2 (5 bases). Germline V gene data show CDR1 as SGDLS and CDR2 as YYNGEE. Between the trimmed V and J ends, which lost 0 bases and 7 bases, there was a span of 11 bases. This CDR3 spans 13 amino acids. The CDR3 bases are TGTGCCAGCAGCGTAGATTTGGGCGGGGAGCAGTACTTC. This sequence encodes CASSVDLGGEQYF.

J is TRBJ1-5 and V is TRBV5-1, with 10 nucleotides matching TRBD1. Germline CDR1 is SGHRS and CDR2 is YFSETQ. The trim removed 4 bases at V and 2 bases at J, leaving 6 bases unmatched. The CDR3 is 16 amino acids. This chain's CDR3 is CASSAGTGEGNQPQHF. In DNA form, the CDR3 reads TGCGCCAGCAGCGCTGGGACAGGGGAAGGCAATCAGCCCCAGCATTTT.

In its sample, this clone was seen once. The chain is built from TRBV30 and TRBJ1-2; perhaps TRBD1 as D (6 bases). The ends were cut back, 5 bases at V and 7 bases at J, with 17 bases in the middle. Germline V lookup: CDR1 GTSNPN, CDR2 SVGIG (reference sequence). This CDR3 region has 13 residues. CDR3 nucleotide sequence: TGTGCCTGGCAACAGGGTCGGAAGGGTGGCTACACCTTC. Encoded protein: CAWQQGRKGGYTF. The variable domain in full, completed from reference TRBV30 and TRBJ1-2, reads SQTIHQWPATLVQPVGSPLSLECTVEGTSNPNLYWYRQAAGRGLQLLFYSVGIGQISSEVPQNLSASRPQDRQFILSSKKLLLSDSGFYLCAWQQGRKGGYTFGSGTRLTVV.

This clone was counted between two and nine times. J is TRBJ2-1 and V is TRBV28; 7 bases are shared with TRBD2. The CDR3 contains 15 residues. CDR1 and CDR2 (germline): MDHEN, SYDVKM. V lost 6 bases, J lost 3 bases, and 8 bases stayed unmatched. In nucleotides, the CDR3 is TGTGCCAGCAGGGGGGGACTACTTCTCTACAATGAGCAGTTCTTC. It is translated as CASRGGLLLYNEQFF.